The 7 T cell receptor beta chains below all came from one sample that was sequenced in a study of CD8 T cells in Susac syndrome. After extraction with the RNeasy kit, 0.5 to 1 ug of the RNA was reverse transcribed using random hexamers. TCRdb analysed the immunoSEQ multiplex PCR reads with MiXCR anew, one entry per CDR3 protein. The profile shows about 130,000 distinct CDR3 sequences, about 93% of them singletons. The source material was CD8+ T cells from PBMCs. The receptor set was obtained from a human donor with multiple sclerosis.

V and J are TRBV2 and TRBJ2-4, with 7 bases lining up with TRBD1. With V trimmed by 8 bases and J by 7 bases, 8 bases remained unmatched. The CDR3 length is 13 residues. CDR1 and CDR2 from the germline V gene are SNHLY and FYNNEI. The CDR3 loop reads CASGDGTVNIQYF. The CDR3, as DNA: TGTGCCAGCGGAGACGGGACAGTCAACATTCAGTACTTC.

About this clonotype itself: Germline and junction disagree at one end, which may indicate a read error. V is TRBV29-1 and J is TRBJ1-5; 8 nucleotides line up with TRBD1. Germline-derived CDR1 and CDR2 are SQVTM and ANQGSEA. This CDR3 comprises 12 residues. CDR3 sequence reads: CSVRTGGQPQPF. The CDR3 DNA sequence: TGCAGCGTTCGCACAGGGGGACAGCCCCAGCCTTTT.

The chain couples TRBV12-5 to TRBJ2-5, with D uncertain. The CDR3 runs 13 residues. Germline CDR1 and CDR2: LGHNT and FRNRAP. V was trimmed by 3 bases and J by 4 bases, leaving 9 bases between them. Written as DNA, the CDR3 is TGTGCTAGTGGTTTCTCACCCCCAGAGACCCAGTACTTC. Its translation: CASGFSPPETQYF.

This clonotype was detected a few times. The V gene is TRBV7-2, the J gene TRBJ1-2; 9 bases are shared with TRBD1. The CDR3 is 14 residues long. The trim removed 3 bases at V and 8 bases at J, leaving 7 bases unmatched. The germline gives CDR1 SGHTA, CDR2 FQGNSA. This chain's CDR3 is CASSLVGQGDGYTF. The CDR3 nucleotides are TGTGCCAGCAGCTTGGTGGGACAGGGAGACGGCTACACCTTC.

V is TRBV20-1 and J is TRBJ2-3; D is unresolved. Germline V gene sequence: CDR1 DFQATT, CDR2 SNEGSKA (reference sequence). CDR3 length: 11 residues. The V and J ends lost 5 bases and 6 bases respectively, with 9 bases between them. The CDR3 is CSAGLEDTQYF. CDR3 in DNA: TGCAGTGCTGGGCTTGAGGATACGCAGTATTTT.

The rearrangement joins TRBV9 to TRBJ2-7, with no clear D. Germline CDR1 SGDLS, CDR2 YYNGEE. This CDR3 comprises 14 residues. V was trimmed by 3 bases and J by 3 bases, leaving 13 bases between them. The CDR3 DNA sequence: TGTGCCAGCAGCGAGGGCGGTAACAGCTACGAGCAGTACTTC. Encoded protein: CASSEGGNSYEQYF.

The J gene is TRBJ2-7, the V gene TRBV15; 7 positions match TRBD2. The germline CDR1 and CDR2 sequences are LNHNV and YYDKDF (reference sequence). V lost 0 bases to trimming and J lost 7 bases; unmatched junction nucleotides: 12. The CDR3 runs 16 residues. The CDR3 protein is CATSRDRGEARLEQYF. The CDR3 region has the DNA TGTGCCACCAGCAGAGATCGGGGGGAAGCCCGGCTGGAGCAGTACTTC.